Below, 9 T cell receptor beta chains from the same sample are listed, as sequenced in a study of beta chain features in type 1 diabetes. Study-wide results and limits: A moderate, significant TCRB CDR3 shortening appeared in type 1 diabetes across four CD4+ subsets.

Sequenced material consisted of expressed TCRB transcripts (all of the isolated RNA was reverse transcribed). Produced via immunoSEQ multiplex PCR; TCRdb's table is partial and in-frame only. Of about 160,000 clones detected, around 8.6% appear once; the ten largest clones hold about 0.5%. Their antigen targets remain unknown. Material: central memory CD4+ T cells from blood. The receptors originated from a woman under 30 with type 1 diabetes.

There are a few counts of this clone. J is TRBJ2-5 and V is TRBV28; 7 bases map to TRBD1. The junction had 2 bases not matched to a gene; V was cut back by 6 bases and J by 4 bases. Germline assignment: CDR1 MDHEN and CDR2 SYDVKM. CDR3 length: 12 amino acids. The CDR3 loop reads CASSRGRETQYF. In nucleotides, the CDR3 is TGTGCCAGCAGCAGGGGGAGAGAGACCCAGTACTTC.

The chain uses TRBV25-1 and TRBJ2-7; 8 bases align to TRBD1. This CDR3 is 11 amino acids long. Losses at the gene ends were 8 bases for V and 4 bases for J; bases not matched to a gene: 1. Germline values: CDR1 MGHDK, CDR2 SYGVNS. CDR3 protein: CASGQGYEQYF. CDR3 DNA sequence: TGTGCCAGCGGACAGGGTTACGAGCAGTACTTC.

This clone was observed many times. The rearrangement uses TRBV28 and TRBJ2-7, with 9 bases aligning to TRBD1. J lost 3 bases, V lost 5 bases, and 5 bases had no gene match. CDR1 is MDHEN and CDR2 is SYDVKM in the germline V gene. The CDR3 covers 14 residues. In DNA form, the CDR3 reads TGTGCCAGCAGTGCGACAGGGGGGTTCTACGAGCAGTACTTC. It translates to CASSATGGFYEQYF. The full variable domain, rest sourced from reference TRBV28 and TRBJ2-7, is DVKVTQSSRYLVKRTGEKVFLECVQDMDHENMFWYRQDPGLGLRLIYFSYDVKMKEKGDIPEGYSVSREKKERFSLILESASTNQTSMYLCASSATGGFYEQYFGPGTRLTVT.

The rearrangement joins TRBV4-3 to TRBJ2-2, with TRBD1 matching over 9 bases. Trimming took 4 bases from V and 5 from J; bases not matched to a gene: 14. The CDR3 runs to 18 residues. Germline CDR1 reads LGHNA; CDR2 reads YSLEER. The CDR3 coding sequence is TGCGCCAGCAGCCGCCAAGCAATTATGGGACAGGGAACCGGGGAGCTGTTTTTT. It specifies CASSRQAIMGQGTGELFF.

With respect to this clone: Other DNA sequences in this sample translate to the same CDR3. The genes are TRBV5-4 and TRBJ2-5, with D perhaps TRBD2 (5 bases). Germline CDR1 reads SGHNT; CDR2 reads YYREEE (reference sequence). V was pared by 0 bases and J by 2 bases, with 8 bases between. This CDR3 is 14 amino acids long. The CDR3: CASSLGTPQETQYF. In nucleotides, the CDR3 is TGTGCCAGCAGCTTGGGGACTCCTCAAGAGACCCAGTACTTC. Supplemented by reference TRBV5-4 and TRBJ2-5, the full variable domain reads ETGVTQSPTHLIKTRGQQVTLRCSSQSGHNTVSWYQQALGQGPQFIFQYYREEENGRGNFPPRFSGLQFPNYSSELNVNALELDDSALYLCASSLGTPQETQYFGPGTRLLVL.

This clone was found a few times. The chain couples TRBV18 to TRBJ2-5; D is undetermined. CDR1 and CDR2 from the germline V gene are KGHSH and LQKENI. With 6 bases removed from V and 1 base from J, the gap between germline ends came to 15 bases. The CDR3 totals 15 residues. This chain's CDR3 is CASSLSYTPQETQYF. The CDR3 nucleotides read TGTGCCAGCTCCCTCTCCTATACGCCCCAAGAGACCCAGTACTTC.

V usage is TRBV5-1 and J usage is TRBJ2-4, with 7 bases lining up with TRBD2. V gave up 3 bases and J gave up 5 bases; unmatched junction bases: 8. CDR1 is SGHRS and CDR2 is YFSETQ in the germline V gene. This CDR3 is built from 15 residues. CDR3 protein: CASSSGGGDQNIQYF. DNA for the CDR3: TGCGCCAGCAGCTCTGGTGGGGGGGACCAAAACATTCAGTACTTC.

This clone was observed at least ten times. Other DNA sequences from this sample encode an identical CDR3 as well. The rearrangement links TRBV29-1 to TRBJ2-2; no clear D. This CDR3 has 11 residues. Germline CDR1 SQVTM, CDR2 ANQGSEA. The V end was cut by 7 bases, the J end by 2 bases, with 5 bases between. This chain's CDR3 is CSGGNTGELFF. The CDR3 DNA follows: TGCAGCGGCGGAAACACCGGGGAGCTGTTTTTT.

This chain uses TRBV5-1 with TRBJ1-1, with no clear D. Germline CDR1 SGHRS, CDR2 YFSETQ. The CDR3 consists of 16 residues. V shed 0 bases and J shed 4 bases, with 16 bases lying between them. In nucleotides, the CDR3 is TGCGCCAGCAGCTTGGGACAACAGAGGGCGGGCACTGAAGCTTTCTTT. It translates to CASSLGQQRAGTEAFF.